This record concerns one TCR beta chain sequence. What it binds is not known. The V end lost 3 bases, the J end lost 5 bases, and 7 bases lay between the germline ends. This CDR3 comprises 13 residues. Germline loops: CDR1 MNHEY, CDR2 SVGAGI. These data are taken from a study of OX40 agonist ivuxolimab in advanced cancers. Study background: The group had a mean age of about 60 years, ranged from about 23 to 85, and was 80% to 85% male.

Study-level points and caveats: CD8+ T cells averaged more expanded clones than CD4+. Some of the lowest clonal expansion was seen in partial responders at 0.1-3.0 mg/kg.

Clones were read by immunoSEQ multiplex PCR, and TCRdb kept only the in-frame ones, dropping some. In the table there are 50,000 or so clones, approximately 90% of which are singletons. Patients were ineligible given autoimmune disease history or systemic immunosuppression. The chain couples TRBV6-5 to TRBJ2-2, with unresolved D. The TCR was taken from an adult with an advanced solid tumor such as melanoma, head and neck, liver or kidney cancer. The source material was CD4+ or CD8+ T cells sorted from blood, sampled in a trial of the OX40 agonist ivuxolimab. Here the CDR3 DNA reads TGTGCCAGCAGTTATATAGGGACCGGGGAGCTGTTTTTT. Translated, it gives CASSYIGTGELFF.